A single sample gave rise to the 23 T cell receptor beta chains below, sequenced in a study of shared clonotypes between healthy human individuals. The naive CD8 fraction comprised CD45RO-negative cells positively selected for CCR7 and excluded terminally differentiated effector memory CD45RA+ cells. Repertoires were generated with immunoSEQ multiplex PCR, while TCRdb's copy carries only in-frame clones and drops some. The sample has around 1,900,000 clones, 90% to 95% seen once. Sequencing was performed on naive CD8+ T cells from PBMCs. All receptors derive from a man between 18 and 29 years old in good health. Some clones in this sample may be carry-over from other donors' samples.

Details on this clone: This clone may be a read error of a much larger clone one base away. The same CDR3 is also encoded by other DNA sequences in this sample. The chain uses TRBV6-5 and TRBJ2-2, with D uncertain. The ends were cut back, 6 bases at V and 3 bases at J, with 5 bases in the middle. Looked up from germline, CDR1 is MNHEY and CDR2 is SVGAGI. The CDR3 covers 12 residues. The CDR3 spells CASSPYTGELFF. In DNA, the CDR3 is TGTGCCAGCAGCCCGTACACCGGGGAGCTGTTTTTT.

V usage is TRBV7-9 and J usage is TRBJ2-7, with 8 positions matching TRBD2. Per the germline V gene, CDR1 is SEHNR and CDR2 is FQNEAQ (reference sequence). The CDR3 contains 16 residues. V dropped 2 bases and J dropped 5; count of bases not matched to a gene: 11. Here the CDR3 reads CASSLTPTAGVHEQYF. Written as DNA, the CDR3 is TGTGCCAGCAGCTTAACCCCAACAGCGGGAGTTCACGAGCAGTACTTC. Full variable domain (rest looked up from reference TRBV7-9 and TRBJ2-7): DTGVSQNPRHKITKRGQNVTFRCDPISEHNRLYWYRQTLGQGPEFLTYFQNEAQLEKSRLLSDRFSAERPKGSFSTLEIQRTEQGDSAMYLCASSLTPTAGVHEQYFGPGTRLTVT.

The V call is TRBV28, the J call TRBJ2-7; TRBD2 matches 11 bases. The CDR3 is made up of 15 amino acids. The trim removed 6 bases at V and 1 base at J, leaving 5 bases unmatched. CDR1 is MDHEN, CDR2 SYDVKM, per germline. As DNA, the CDR3 is TGTGCCAGCAGACCCGGGACTAGCGGATCCTACGAGCAGTACTTC. Translation: CASRPGTSGSYEQYF.

The J gene is TRBJ2-7, the V gene TRBV28; 7 bases are a match to TRBD2. The CDR3 runs to 14 residues. V gave up 7 bases and J gave up 5 bases; unmatched junction bases: 11. Germline V lookup: CDR1 MDHEN, CDR2 SYDVKM. CDR3 DNA sequence: TGTGCCAGCACCGCCTCCGGACTAGTCAACGAGCAGTACTTC. Its translation: CASTASGLVNEQYF.

V and J are TRBV4-3 and TRBJ2-1; no firm D call. This CDR3 spans 16 amino acids. Germline-derived CDR1 and CDR2 are LGHNA and YSLEER. Between the trimmed V and J ends, which lost 0 bases and 0 bases, there was a span of 9 bases. Here the CDR3 reads CASSQDLRSSYNEQFF. The CDR3 DNA follows: TGCGCCAGCAGCCAAGATCTTAGGTCCTCCTACAATGAGCAGTTCTTC.

In this sample, this clone turned up a few times. The chain employs TRBV4-3 and TRBJ2-5, with 11 bases lining up with TRBD1. V lost 4 bases, J lost 5 bases, and 6 bases stayed unmatched. The CDR3 runs 15 residues. CDR1 is LGHNA, CDR2 YSLEER, per germline. CDR3 sequence: CASSRGTGGAETQYF. CDR3 DNA sequence: TGCGCCAGCAGCCGGGGGACAGGGGGAGCGGAGACCCAGTACTTC.

This clone was counted between two and nine times. J is TRBJ1-1 and V is TRBV19; D may be TRBD1 (5 bases). V was shortened by 6 bases and J by 7 bases, with 15 bases between the two germline ends. Germline V lookup: CDR1 LNHDA, CDR2 SQIVND (reference sequence). This CDR3 is 13 amino acids long. CDR3 sequence: CASSELGAFEAFF. DNA of the CDR3: TGTGCCAGTAGCGAACTTGGGGCATTTGAAGCTTTCTTT.

The J gene is TRBJ1-4, the V gene TRBV5-1; maybe TRBD1 (5 bases). The CDR3 loop spans 15 amino acids. Germline V gene data show CDR1 as SGHRS and CDR2 as YFSETQ. Trimming removed 0 bases at V and 10 bases at J, with 16 bases between. CDR3 DNA sequence: TGCGCCAGCAGCTTGGGGGGGACCAGGATTGGAAAACTGTTTTTT. It specifies CASSLGGTRIGKLFF.

On this clone itself: Other DNA sequences in the same sample also yield this CDR3. CDR3 DNA: TGTGCCAGCAGCGCCGGAAGCTACGAGCAGTACTTC. Translated, it gives CASSAGSYEQYF. V gene TRBV7-2 combines with J gene TRBJ2-7; D is ambiguous. The germline gives CDR1 SGHTA, CDR2 FQGNSA. CDR3 size: 12 residues. Trimming took off 5 bases at V and 3 bases at J, with 8 bases between the two ends.

The chain has TRBV2 and TRBJ2-5, with a weak D call TRBD1 (5 bases). Germline CDR1 and CDR2: SNHLY and FYNNEI. Trimming shortened V by 5 bases and J by 4 bases, and 11 bases separated the two germline ends. The CDR3 extends over 13 amino acids. CDR3 nucleotides: TGTGCCAGCAGTCCCAGGGTTGGAGAGACCCAGTACTTC. Protein sequence: CASSPRVGETQYF.

This sequence joins TRBV15 and TRBJ1-5, with TRBD1 identical over 7 bases. Germline V CDR1 and CDR2: LNHNV, YYDKDF (reference sequence). J was trimmed by 0 bases and V by 6 bases; bases with no gene match: 5. The length of the CDR3 is 15 residues. CDR3 DNA sequence: TGTGCCACCAGTGTAGGGGGCCGTAGCAATCAGCCCCAGCATTTT. This sequence encodes CATSVGGRSNQPQHF.

This clone was seen only once. This chain links TRBV4-3 with TRBJ1-3; D is unclear. The V gene lost 2 bases and the J gene lost 4 bases, with 18 bases spanning the gap. This CDR3 is 17 amino acids long. CDR1 is LGHNA, CDR2 YSLEER, per germline. The CDR3 DNA reads as TGCGCCAGCAGCCAAAGTCTCGTTAGGCGGACGGGAAACACCATATATTTT. Translated: CASSQSLVRRTGNTIYF.

The chain links TRBV9 to TRBJ2-4, with D tentatively TRBD1 (6 bases). Trimming removed 4 bases from V and 9 bases from J, with 17 bases in between. The germline CDR1 and CDR2 sequences are SGDLS and YYNGEE. CDR3 length equals 14 residues. The CDR3 coding sequence is TGTGCCAGCAGCACCCAGGACAGTTGGGCCATTCAGTACTTC. Translating it yields CASSTQDSWAIQYF.

The chain combines TRBV6-1 with TRBJ1-5; D unclear. This CDR3 is built from 13 residues. Germline CDR1 reads MNHNS; CDR2 reads SASEGT. V lost 0 bases, J lost 7 bases, and 7 bases lay in between. The CDR3 DNA sequence: TGTGCCAGCAGTGAAGCGAGAGCCCAGCCCCAGCATTTT. As protein: CASSEARAQPQHF.

The chain carries TRBV28 and TRBJ1-2; D gene ambiguous. CDR1 and CDR2 (germline): MDHEN, SYDVKM. Trimming removed 5 bases from V and 4 bases from J, with 11 bases in between. This CDR3 has 13 amino acids. CDR3 amino acids: CASSAKISYGYTF. The CDR3 DNA follows: TGTGCCAGCAGTGCTAAAATATCCTATGGCTACACCTTC.

V usage is TRBV5-1 and J usage is TRBJ1-1; TRBD1 agrees at 7 bases. The CDR3 totals 15 residues. Germline CDR1 is SGHRS and CDR2 is YFSETQ. The junction had 6 bases not matched to a gene; V was cut back by 4 bases and J by 0 bases. CDR3 loop: CASSGGTVVNTEAFF. Written as DNA, the CDR3 is TGCGCCAGCAGCGGGGGGACAGTAGTGAACACTGAAGCTTTCTTT. The full variable domain, its missing parts supplied by reference TRBV5-1 and TRBJ1-1, is KAGVTQTPRYLIKTRGQQVTLSCSPISGHRSVSWYQQTPGQGLQFLFEYFSETQRNKGNFPGRFSGRQFSNSRSEMNVSTLELGDSALYLCASSGGTVVNTEAFFGQGTRLTVV.

On this clone: This CDR3 is also generated by other DNA sequences in the sample. The chain joins TRBV27 to TRBJ2-1; TRBD1 matches at 10 bases. After removal of 5 bases from V and 2 bases from J, the junction contained 3 bases not matched to a gene. CDR1 is MNHEY and CDR2 is SMNVEV in the germline V gene (reference sequence). The CDR3 extends over 15 amino acids. The CDR3 region has the DNA TGTGCCAGCAGTCACGGACAGGGGGCCTACAATGAGCAGTTCTTC. Translating it yields CASSHGQGAYNEQFF.

The J gene is TRBJ2-3, the V gene TRBV29-1, with D possibly matching TRBD2 (6 bases). CDR1 and CDR2 (germline): SQVTM, ANQGSEA. V was shortened by 4 bases and J by 8 bases, with 25 bases between the two germline ends. The CDR3 has 16 residues. CDR3 nucleotides: TGCAGCGTTGCTGGACTCCCGGGAGTTATCAAGGTTACGCAGTATTTT. Protein sequence: CSVAGLPGVIKVTQYF.

The rearrangement joins TRBV29-1 to TRBJ2-1; D not resolved. This CDR3 contains 14 residues. The germline V gene encodes CDR1 SQVTM and CDR2 ANQGSEA. The germline V and J ends were trimmed by 0 bases and 2 bases, with 8 bases remaining between them. In DNA, the CDR3 is TGCAGCGTTGAAGAACGGGTCCCCTACAATGAGCAGTTCTTC. Translation gives CSVEERVPYNEQFF.

On this clone itself: The sample holds other DNA sequences that translate to the same CDR3. The chain employs TRBV6-5 and TRBJ2-7, with a tentative D call TRBD2 (6 bases). This CDR3 contains 16 residues. Germline V CDR1 and CDR2: MNHEY, SVGAGI. V was shortened by 0 bases and J by 0 bases, with 12 bases between the two germline ends. CDR3 sequence reads: CASSYSTGEVSYEQYF. The CDR3 nucleotides read TGTGCCAGCAGTTACTCGACGGGGGAAGTCTCCTACGAGCAGTACTTC.

The genes are TRBV7-2 and TRBJ2-6, with 9 bases that match TRBD1. The CDR3 covers 18 residues. Germline assignment: CDR1 SGHTA and CDR2 FQGNSA. Trimming cost V 4 bases and J 0 bases; bases outside gene matches: 7. The CDR3 region has the DNA TGTGCCAGCAGCTCCAGACAGGGGGTGAGCTCTGGGGCCAACGTCCTGACTTTC. Translated: CASSSRQGVSSGANVLTF.

V gene TRBV10-1 combines with J gene TRBJ2-3, with D hard to call. This CDR3 has 13 residues. Germline-derived CDR1 and CDR2 are WNHNN and SYGVQD (reference sequence). V was clipped by 2 bases and J by 1 base, with 4 bases between them. As DNA, the CDR3 is TGCGCCAGCAGTGAGCGGCGCACAGATACGCAGTATTTT. Translating gives CASSERRTDTQYF.

Note on this clone: This specimen includes other DNA sequences encoding the same CDR3. The chain uses TRBV27 and TRBJ2-3, with TRBD2 as a possible D gene (5 bases). Deletions cut 2 bases from V and 5 bases from J, with 5 bases between. Germline-derived CDR1 and CDR2 are MNHEY and SMNVEV (reference sequence). This CDR3 spans 12 amino acids. The CDR3 nucleotides read TGTGCCAGCAGTTTAGGAGGAGATACGCAGTATTTT. It encodes CASSLGGDTQYF.